The rows below give T cell receptor beta chains drawn from one sample of a study of Graves' ophthalmopathy and Graves' hyperthyroidism. TCRdb re-called the multiplex PCR reads through MiXCR, storing one row per CDR3 protein. The sample shows roughly 700,000 distinct CDR3 sequences, 35% to 50% of them seen only once. Source material: peripheral blood. The receptor source for this set is an adult man with Graves' ophthalmopathy. Both conserved end residues are part of each CDR3. D genes are given only for firm matches. Size is stated for part of the rows, as once, few or many counts, or as a class when the clone is expanded.

>few|.|TRBJ1-4|TRBV29-1
CSVDGGGF
TGCAGCGTGGATGGGGGGGGTTTT
>.|.|TRBJ1-1|TRBV29-1
CSVDGLAVHNEQFF
TGCAGCGTTGACGGGCTAGCGGTACACAATGAGCAGTTCTTT
>.|TRBD1|TRBJ2-7|TRBV10-1
CAISDGQGSETYEQYF
TGTGCCATCAGTGACGGACAGGGTAGCGAAACCTACGAGCAGTACTTC
>.|.|TRBJ1-5|TRBV7-9
CASSSSFLGAQNQPQHF
TGTGCCAGCAGCTCGTCGTTTTTGGGGGCGCAGAATCAGCCCCAGCATTTT
>many|TRBD1|TRBJ1-1|TRBV7-9
CASSLGQGSEAFF
TGTGCCAGCAGCTTAGGACAGGGCAGTGAAGCTTTCTTT
>.|TRBD1|TRBJ1-2|TRBV11-2
CASSPRGTGGYGYTF
TGTGCCAGCAGCCCGAGGGGGACAGGGGGCTATGGCTACACCTTC
>many|.|TRBJ2-5|TRBV24-1
CATSDPGTVQETQYF
TGTGCCACCAGTGACCCCGGGACGGTCCAAGAGACCCAGTACTTC
>once|.|TRBJ1-2|TRBV10-3
CAIKEANQGTGYTF
TGTGCCATCAAGGAGGCTAATCAGGGGACTGGCTACACTTTC
>.|.|TRBJ2-1|TRBV7-2
CASSLVWGDEQFF
TGTGCCAGCAGCTTAGTTTGGGGGGATGAGCAGTTCTTC
>.|TRBD1|TRBJ1-2|TRBV27
CASRYRDRDGYTF
TGTGCCAGCAGATACCGGGACAGGGATGGCTACACCTTC
>.|.|TRBJ2-2|TRBV7-9
CASSRILMGPKNGELFF
TGTGCCAGCAGCCGAATCCTGATGGGACCGAAAAACGGGGAGCTGTTTTTT
>.|TRBD2|TRBJ2-7|TRBV20-1
CSASRGTSGYEQYF
TGCAGTGCTAGCCGCGGGACTAGCGGTTACGAGCAGTACTTC
>many|TRBD1|TRBJ1-2|TRBV7-2
CASSLGGTDGYTF
TGTGCCAGCAGCTTAGGAGGGACAGATGGCTACACCTTC
>.|.|TRBJ1-2|TRBV25-1
CASVGMAGLDGYTF
TGTGCCAGCGTAGGGATGGCAGGGTTGGATGGCTACACCTTC
>few|TRBD1|TRBJ1-1|TRBV11-2
CASSSWDRLRTEAFF
TGTGCCAGCAGCTCATGGGACAGGTTACGCACTGAAGCTTTCTTT